The 17 T cell receptor beta chains presented below share a single source sample, sequenced in a study of vaccination and CD4 T cells after COVID-19. At the Johns Hopkins FTIC core, DNA taken from cultured CD4+ T cells was sequenced by way of the Oncomine TCR Beta short-read assay. TCRdb itself ran the PCR reads through MiXCR, one entry per CDR3 protein. In the table there are 9,500 to 10,000 distinct CDR3 sequences, around 59% of which are singletons. The treatment was: roughly ten-day PBMC culture with coronavirus spike peptide pools or control peptides (ViraFEST assay). Samples of CD4+ T cells were obtained from the unexposed donor before the COVID-19 pandemic (2011-2018). These receptors have no known antigen. Sequenced sample: CD4+ T cells from blood, cultured in vitro. All receptors come from a human donor in good health.

This clonotype has more than one count but fewer than ten. This chain uses TRBV7-8 with TRBJ2-3; D unclear. This CDR3 is 14 amino acids long. Between the trimmed V and J ends, which lost 1 base and 2 bases, there was a span of 7 bases. Germline V gene lookup returns CDR1 SGHVS and CDR2 FQNEAQ. The DNA for the CDR3 is TGTGCCAGCAGCTTAGGACGGGTCACAGATACGCAGTATTTT. Protein: CASSLGRVTDTQYF.

The chain carries TRBV6-1 and TRBJ2-5; D call uncertain. Looked up from germline, CDR1 is MNHNS and CDR2 is SASEGT. The CDR3 loop spans 13 amino acids. The V and J ends lost 4 bases and 7 bases respectively, with 13 bases between them. DNA for the CDR3: TGTGCCAGCAGTGGGACCCCTGGGGTGACCCAGTACTTC. Its protein is CASSGTPGVTQYF.

The V and J genes are TRBV7-2 and TRBJ2-7, with TRBD2 matching 8 bases. CDR1 and CDR2 (germline): SGHTA, FQGNSA. J lost 1 base, V lost 5 bases, and 7 bases had no gene match. This CDR3 spans 15 amino acids. CDR3 DNA: TGTGCCAGCAGCCTCGCCGGGGGGGCTTCCTACGAGCAGTACTTC. Its protein is CASSLAGGASYEQYF.

Only one count was recorded for this clonotype. The gene calls are TRBV6-5 and TRBJ1-2; perhaps TRBD1 as D (5 bases). The CDR3 is 16 amino acids. Germline CDR1 and CDR2: MNHEY and SVGAGI. V lost 0 bases to trimming and J lost 4 bases, with 15 bases between them. CDR3 in amino acids: CASSYSGAGSVYGYTF. CDR3 nucleotides: TGTGCCAGCAGTTACTCTGGGGCAGGGTCGGTCTATGGCTACACCTTC.

The CDR3 bases are TGTGCCAGCAGCAGGGGGTCGGACTCTGGAAACACCATATATTTT. Its protein product is CASSRGSDSGNTIYF. V is TRBV7-2 and J is TRBJ1-3; tentative D call: TRBD1 (6 bases). The CDR3 is 15 amino acids. Deletions cut 5 bases from V and 0 bases from J, with 11 bases between. Germline CDR1 and CDR2: SGHTA and FQGNSA.

The V and J genes are TRBV20-1 and TRBJ1-1, with 8 nucleotides matching TRBD1. Germline CDR1 is DFQATT and CDR2 is SNEGSKA (reference sequence). Losses at the gene ends were 3 bases for V and 1 base for J; bases not matched to a gene: 1. CDR3 size: 13 residues. CDR3 in amino acids: CSARGQANTEAFF. CDR3 DNA: TGCAGTGCTAGGGGACAGGCGAACACTGAAGCTTTCTTT.

The CDR3 sequence is CASSAGQGMSYGYTF. CDR3 nucleotides: TGTGCCAGTAGCGCGGGACAGGGTATGAGCTATGGCTACACCTTC. This sequence joins TRBV19 and TRBJ1-2; TRBD1 matches 9 bases. In germline, CDR1 is LNHDA, CDR2 SQIVND (reference sequence). This CDR3 is 15 amino acids long. Trimming took 6 bases from V and 4 from J; bases not matched to a gene: 9.

The V and J genes are TRBV10-2 and TRBJ1-5; 7 positions match TRBD1. With V trimmed by 6 bases and J by 2 bases, 4 bases remained unmatched. The CDR3 length is 14 residues. Germline assignment: CDR1 WSHSY and CDR2 SAAADI. CDR3 bases: TGCGCCAGCAGCACCGGGACAGGCAATCAGCCCCAGCATTTT. This codes for CASSTGTGNQPQHF.

This clonotype showed up just a few times. The chain links TRBV2 to TRBJ1-2; tentatively, D is TRBD1 (5 bases). CDR1 is SNHLY and CDR2 is FYNNEI in the germline V gene. V lost 0 bases, J lost 4 bases, and 9 bases lay in between. This CDR3 region has 14 residues. As DNA, the CDR3 is TGTGCCAGCAGTGAAGCGCTCGGGGGCTATGGCTACACCTTC. Protein sequence: CASSEALGGYGYTF.

The rearrangement uses TRBV6-2 or TRBV6-3 and TRBJ2-7, with 10 bases lining up with TRBD1. CDR3 length: 13 residues. Germline CDR1 is MNHEY and CDR2 is SVGEGT. The J segment lost 1 base and the V segment lost 8 bases, leaving 2 bases of the junction unmatched. As DNA, the CDR3 is TGTGCCAGCGACAGGGGGCGTTCCTACGAGCAGTACTTC. Translated: CASDRGRSYEQYF.

This chain uses TRBV20-1 with TRBJ1-2; D might be TRBD1 (6 bases). The V and J ends lost 5 bases and 5 bases respectively, with 24 bases between them. The CDR3 length is 16 residues. Germline CDR1 reads DFQATT; CDR2 reads SNEGSKA (reference sequence). In nucleotides, the CDR3 is TGCAGTGCTCGGGGGGGGCAGGGAACGATGGAGTATGGCTACACCTTC. This gives the protein CSARGGQGTMEYGYTF.

This clonotype has just a few counts. The chain has TRBV20-1 and TRBJ1-2, with D possibly TRBD1 on 6 matching bases. This CDR3 region has 15 residues. With 4 bases removed from V and 2 bases from J, the gap between germline ends came to 17 bases. The germline gives CDR1 DFQATT, CDR2 SNEGSKA (reference sequence). The CDR3 region is CSATSRGATNYGYTF. CDR3 nucleotides: TGCAGTGCTACCAGTCGGGGGGCAACGAACTATGGCTACACCTTC.

This clonotype has a handful of counts. The chain has TRBV19 and TRBJ2-2; no firm D call. Germline lookup yields CDR1 LNHDA and CDR2 SQIVND (reference sequence). The V and J ends lost 5 bases and 7 bases respectively, with 8 bases between them. CDR3 size: 12 residues. Here the CDR3 DNA reads TGTGCCAGTAGTCGCAGGCTCGGGGAGCTGTTTTTT. This encodes CASSRRLGELFF.

The J gene is TRBJ1-2, the V gene TRBV20-1; weak D call: TRBD1 (5 bases). This CDR3 is 13 amino acids long. The V and J ends lost 6 bases and 0 bases respectively, with 11 bases between them. CDR1 and CDR2 from the germline V gene are DFQATT and SNEGSKA (reference sequence). CDR3 nucleotide sequence: TGCAGTGCCCAGGGTTTTTCTAACTATGGCTACACCTTC. Its protein product is CSAQGFSNYGYTF.

The CDR3: CAIREGRVNTEAFF. In DNA, the CDR3 is TGTGCCATCAGGGAGGGGCGCGTGAACACTGAAGCTTTCTTT. The chain is built from TRBV10-3 and TRBJ1-1, with D maybe TRBD1 (5 bases). In germline, CDR1 is ENHRY, CDR2 SYGVKD. V was trimmed by 6 bases and J by 0 bases, leaving 11 bases between them. CDR3 size: 14 residues.

V is TRBV12-3 or TRBV12-4 and J is TRBJ1-2; TRBD1 is a possible D gene (5 bases). The CDR3 has 15 amino acids. The V end lost 2 bases, the J end lost 1 base, and 11 bases lay between the germline ends. CDR3 sequence: CASSLQAGSNYGYTF. CDR3 nucleotides: TGTGCCAGCAGTTTACAGGCAGGGAGTAACTATGGCTACACCTTC.

The chain combines TRBV6-1 with TRBJ1-5; perhaps TRBD1 as D (6 bases). With 4 bases removed from V and 0 bases from J, the gap between germline ends came to 10 bases. The CDR3 has 15 residues. The germline V gene has CDR1 MNHNS and CDR2 SASEGT. This chain's CDR3 is CASSAWTASNQPQHF. CDR3 coding DNA: TGTGCCAGCAGTGCGTGGACAGCTAGCAATCAGCCCCAGCATTTT.